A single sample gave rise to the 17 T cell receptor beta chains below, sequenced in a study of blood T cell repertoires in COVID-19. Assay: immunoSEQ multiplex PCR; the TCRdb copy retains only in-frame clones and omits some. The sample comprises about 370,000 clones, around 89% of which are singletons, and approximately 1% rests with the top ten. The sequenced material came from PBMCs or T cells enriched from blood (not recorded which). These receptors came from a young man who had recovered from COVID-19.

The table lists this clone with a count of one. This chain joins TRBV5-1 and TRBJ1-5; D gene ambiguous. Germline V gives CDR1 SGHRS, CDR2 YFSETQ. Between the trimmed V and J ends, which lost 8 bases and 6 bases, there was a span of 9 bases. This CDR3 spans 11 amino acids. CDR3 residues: CARRGLQPQHF. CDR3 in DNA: TGCGCCAGACGGGGTCTTCAGCCCCAGCATTTT.

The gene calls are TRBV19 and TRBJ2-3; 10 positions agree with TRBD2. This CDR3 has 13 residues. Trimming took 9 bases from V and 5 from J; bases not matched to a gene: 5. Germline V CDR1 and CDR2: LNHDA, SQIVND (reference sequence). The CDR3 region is CASKAGGGDTQYF. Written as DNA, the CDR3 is TGTGCCAGCAAAGCGGGAGGGGGAGATACGCAGTATTTT.

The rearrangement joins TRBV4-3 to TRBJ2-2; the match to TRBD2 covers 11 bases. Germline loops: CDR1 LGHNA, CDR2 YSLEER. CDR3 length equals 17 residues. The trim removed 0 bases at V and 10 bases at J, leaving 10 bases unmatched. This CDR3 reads CASSQDGTSGSQEELFF. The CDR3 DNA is TGCGCCAGCAGCCAAGATGGCACTAGCGGGAGTCAAGAGGAGCTGTTTTTT.

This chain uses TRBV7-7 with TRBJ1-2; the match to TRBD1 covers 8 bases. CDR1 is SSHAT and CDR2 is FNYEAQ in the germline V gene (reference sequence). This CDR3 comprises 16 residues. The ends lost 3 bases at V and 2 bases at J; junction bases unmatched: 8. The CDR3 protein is CASSLEGQGHNYGYTF. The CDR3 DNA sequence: TGTGCCAGCAGCTTGGAAGGACAGGGACACAACTATGGCTACACCTTC. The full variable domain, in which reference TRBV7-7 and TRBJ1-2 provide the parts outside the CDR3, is GAGVSQSPRYKVTKRGQDVTLRCDPISSHATLYWYQQALGQGPEFLTYFNYEAQPDKSGLPSDRFSAERPEGSISTLTIQRTEQRDSAMYRCASSLEGQGHNYGYTFGSGTRLTVV.

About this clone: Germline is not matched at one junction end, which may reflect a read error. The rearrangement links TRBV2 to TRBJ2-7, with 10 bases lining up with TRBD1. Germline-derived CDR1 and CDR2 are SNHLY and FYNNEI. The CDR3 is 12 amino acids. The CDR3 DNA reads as TGTGCCAGCGGCCGACAGGGGGCCGGTCTAAACTTC. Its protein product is CASGRQGAGLNF. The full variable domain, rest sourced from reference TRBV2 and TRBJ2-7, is EPEVTQTPSHQVTQMGQEVILRCVPISNHLYFYWYRQILGQKVEFLVSFYNNEISEKSEIFDDQFSVERPDGSNFTLKIRSTKLEDSAMYFCASGRQGAGLNFGPGTRLTVT.

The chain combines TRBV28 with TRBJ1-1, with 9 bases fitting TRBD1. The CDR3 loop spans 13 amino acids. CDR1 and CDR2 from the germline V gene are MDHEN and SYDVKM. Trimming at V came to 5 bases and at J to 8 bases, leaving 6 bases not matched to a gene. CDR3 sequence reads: CASSIKDRGEAFF. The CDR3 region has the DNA TGTGCCAGCAGTATAAAGGACAGGGGCGAAGCTTTCTTT. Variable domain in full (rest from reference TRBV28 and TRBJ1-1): DVKVTQSSRYLVKRTGEKVFLECVQDMDHENMFWYRQDPGLGLRLIYFSYDVKMKEKGDIPEGYSVSREKKERFSLILESASTNQTSMYLCASSIKDRGEAFFGQGTRLTVV.

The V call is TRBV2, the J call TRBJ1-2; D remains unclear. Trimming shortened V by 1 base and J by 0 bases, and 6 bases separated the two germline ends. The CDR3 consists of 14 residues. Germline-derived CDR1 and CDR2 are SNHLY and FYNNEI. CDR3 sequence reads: CASSEDNANYGYTF. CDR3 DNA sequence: TGTGCCAGCAGTGAAGACAATGCTAACTATGGCTACACCTTC.

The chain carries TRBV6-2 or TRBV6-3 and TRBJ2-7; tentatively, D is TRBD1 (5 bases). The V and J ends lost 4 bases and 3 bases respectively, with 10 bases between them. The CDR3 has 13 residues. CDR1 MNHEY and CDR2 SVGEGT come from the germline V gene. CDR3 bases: TGTGCCAGCAGTTCCGACAGAAACTACGAGCAGTACTTC. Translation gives CASSSDRNYEQYF.

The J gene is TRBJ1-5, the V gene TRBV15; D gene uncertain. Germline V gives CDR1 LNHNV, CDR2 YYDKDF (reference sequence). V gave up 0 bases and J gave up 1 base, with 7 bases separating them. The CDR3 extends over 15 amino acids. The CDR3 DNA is TGTGCCACCAGCAGAGAGGTGAGGAGCAATCAGCCCCAGCATTTT. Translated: CATSREVRSNQPQHF.

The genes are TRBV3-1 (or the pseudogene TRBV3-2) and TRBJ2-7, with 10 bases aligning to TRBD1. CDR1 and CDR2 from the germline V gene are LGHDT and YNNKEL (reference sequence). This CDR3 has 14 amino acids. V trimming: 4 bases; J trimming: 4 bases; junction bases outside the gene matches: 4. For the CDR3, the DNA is TGTGCCAGCAGCCTGGGACAGGGGCGGTACGAGCAGTACTTC. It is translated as CASSLGQGRYEQYF.

The DNA of the CDR3 is TGTGCCAGCAGCTTAGGGGGCTCGCCGCACAATGAGCAGTTCTTC. Translated: CASSLGGSPHNEQFF. The rearrangement uses TRBV11-3 and TRBJ2-1; D might be TRBD1 (5 bases). Germline CDR1 reads SGHNT; CDR2 reads YENEEA. Trimming removed 1 base at V and 5 bases at J, with 12 bases between. The CDR3 sequence is 15 residues long.

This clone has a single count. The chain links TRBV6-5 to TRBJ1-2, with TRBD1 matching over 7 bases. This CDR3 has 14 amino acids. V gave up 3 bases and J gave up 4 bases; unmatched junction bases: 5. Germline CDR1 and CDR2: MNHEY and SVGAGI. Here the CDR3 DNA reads TGTGCCAGCAGTTATCGGGACAGCTCCTATGGCTACACCTTC. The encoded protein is CASSYRDSSYGYTF.

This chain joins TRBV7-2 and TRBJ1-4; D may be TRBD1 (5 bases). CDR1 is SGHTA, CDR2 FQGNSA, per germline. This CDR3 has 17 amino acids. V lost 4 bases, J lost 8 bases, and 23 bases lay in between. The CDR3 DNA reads TGTGCCAGCAGCTCCCGTGTTGTCTGGGGCGGGGTAGAAAAACTGTTTTTT. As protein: CASSSRVVWGGVEKLFF.

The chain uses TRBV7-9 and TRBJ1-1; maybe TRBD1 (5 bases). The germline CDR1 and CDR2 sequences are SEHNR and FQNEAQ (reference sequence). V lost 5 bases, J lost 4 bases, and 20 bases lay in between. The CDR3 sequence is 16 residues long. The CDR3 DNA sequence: TGTGCCAGCAGCAACCCCCGGGGGACCTCCAGCACTGAAGCTTTCTTT. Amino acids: CASSNPRGTSSTEAFF.

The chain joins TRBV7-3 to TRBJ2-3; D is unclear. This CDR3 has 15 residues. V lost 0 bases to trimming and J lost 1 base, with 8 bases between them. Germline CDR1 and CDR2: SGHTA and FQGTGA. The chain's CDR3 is CASSLTLLRTDTQYF. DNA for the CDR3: TGTGCCAGCAGCTTAACCCTCCTACGCACAGATACGCAGTATTTT.

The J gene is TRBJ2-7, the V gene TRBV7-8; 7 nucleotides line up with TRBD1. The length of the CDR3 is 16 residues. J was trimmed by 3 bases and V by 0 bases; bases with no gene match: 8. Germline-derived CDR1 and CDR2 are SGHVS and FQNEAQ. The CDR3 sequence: CASSLAPTGQGYEQYF. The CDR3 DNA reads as TGTGCCAGCAGCTTAGCGCCGACAGGGCAGGGCTACGAGCAGTACTTC. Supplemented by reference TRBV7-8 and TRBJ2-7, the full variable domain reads GAGVSQSPRYKVAKRGQDVALRCDPISGHVSLFWYQQALGQGPEFLTYFQNEAQLDKSGLPSDRFFAERPEGSVSTLKIQRTQQEDSAVYLCASSLAPTGQGYEQYFGPGTRLTVT.

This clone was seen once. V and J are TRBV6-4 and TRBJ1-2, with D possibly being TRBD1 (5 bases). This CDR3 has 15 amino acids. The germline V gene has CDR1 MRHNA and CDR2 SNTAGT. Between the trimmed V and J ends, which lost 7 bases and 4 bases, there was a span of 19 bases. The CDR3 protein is CASKDDSSRVYGYTF. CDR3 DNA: TGTGCCAGCAAAGACGACAGCTCCAGGGTCTATGGCTACACCTTC.